This entry describes one T cell receptor beta chain. No antigen is known for it. The PCR had 60 Vbeta and 13 Jbeta primers. Only in-frame clones appear in the TCRdb table, and some are missing; sequencing was by immunoSEQ multiplex PCR. The sample holds 110,000 to 150,000 clones, over 8% seen once. V was pared by 1 base and J by 1 base, with 14 bases between. Per germline, CDR1 SGHDT and CDR2 YYEEEE. The CDR3 is 16 residues long. This sample is part of a study of cytomegalovirus exposure and HLA in healthy donors. Overall study findings and caveats: In vitro experiments confirmed that three CMV-associated chains were specific for CMV antigens. It emerged from a later analysis that several of the most significant clusters appeared to be linked to common viral pathogens. Segments of the TCR beta V type were, in most cases, productive about 87% or about 30% of the time in an earlier analysis.

V gene TRBV5-6 combines with J gene TRBJ1-1; a weak D match, TRBD1 (6 bases). The sequenced sample consisted of PBMCs. The receptor comes from a male donor in good health and CMV-seronegative. The CDR3 region is CASSLFDGGANTEAFF. In DNA, the CDR3 is TGTGCCAGCAGCTTGTTTGACGGGGGGGCGAACACTGAAGCTTTCTTT.